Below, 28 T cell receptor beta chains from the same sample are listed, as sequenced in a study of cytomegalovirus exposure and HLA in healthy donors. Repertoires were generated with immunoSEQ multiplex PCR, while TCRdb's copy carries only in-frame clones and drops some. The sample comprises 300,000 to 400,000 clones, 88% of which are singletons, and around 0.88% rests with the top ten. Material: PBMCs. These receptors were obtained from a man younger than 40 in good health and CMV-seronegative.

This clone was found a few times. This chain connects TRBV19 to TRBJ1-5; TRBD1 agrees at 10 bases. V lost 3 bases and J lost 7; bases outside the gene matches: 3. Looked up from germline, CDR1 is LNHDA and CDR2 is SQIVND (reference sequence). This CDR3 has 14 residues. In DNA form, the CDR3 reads TGTGCCAGTAGTATGGGACAGGGGTACCAGCCCCAGCATTTT. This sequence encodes CASSMGQGYQPQHF.

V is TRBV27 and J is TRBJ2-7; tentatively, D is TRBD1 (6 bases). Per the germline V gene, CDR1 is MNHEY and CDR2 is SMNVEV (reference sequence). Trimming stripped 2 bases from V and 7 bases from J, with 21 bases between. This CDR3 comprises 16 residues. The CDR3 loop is CASSLSRGHLSGEQYF. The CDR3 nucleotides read TGTGCCAGCAGTTTAAGTAGGGGACACCTCTCAGGGGAGCAGTACTTC.

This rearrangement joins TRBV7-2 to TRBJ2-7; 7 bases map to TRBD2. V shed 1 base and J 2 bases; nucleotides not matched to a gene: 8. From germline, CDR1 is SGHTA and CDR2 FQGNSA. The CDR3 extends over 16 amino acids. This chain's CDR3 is CASSLGRGRGTYEQYF. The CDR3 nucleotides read TGTGCCAGCAGCTTAGGCCGGGGGAGGGGAACCTACGAGCAGTACTTC. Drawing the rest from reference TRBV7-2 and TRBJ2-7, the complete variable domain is GAGVSQSPSNKVTEKGKDVELRCDPISGHTALYWYRQSLGQGLEFLIYFQGNSAPDKSGLPSDRFSAERTGGSVSTLTIQRTQQEDSAVYLCASSLGRGRGTYEQYFGPGTRLTVT.

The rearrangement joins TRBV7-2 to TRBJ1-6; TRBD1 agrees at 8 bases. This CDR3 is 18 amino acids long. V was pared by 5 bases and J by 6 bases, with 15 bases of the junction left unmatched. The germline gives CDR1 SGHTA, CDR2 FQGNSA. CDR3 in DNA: TGTGCCAGCAGCCCGCGGACAGGGACCCTAACCCTTAATTCACCCCTCCACTTT. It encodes CASSPRTGTLTLNSPLHF.

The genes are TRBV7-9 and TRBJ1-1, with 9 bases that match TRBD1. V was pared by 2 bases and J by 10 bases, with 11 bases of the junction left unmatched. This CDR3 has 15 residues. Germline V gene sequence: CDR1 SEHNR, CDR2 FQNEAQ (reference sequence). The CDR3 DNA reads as TGTGCCAGCAGCTTAACCGGGACAGGGTTGGGGTTAGCTTTCTTT. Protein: CASSLTGTGLGLAFF.

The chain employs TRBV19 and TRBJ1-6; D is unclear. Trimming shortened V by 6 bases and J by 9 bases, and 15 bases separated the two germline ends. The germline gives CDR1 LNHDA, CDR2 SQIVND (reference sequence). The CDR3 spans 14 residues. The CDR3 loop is CASRFLPTGSPLHF. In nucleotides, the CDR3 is TGTGCCAGTAGATTCCTCCCCACCGGTTCACCCCTCCACTTT.

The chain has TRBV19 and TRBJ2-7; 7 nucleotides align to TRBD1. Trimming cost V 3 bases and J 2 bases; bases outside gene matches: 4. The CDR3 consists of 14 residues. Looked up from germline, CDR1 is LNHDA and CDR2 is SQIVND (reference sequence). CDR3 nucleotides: TGTGCCAGTAGTATGGGCAGGGGGACCTACGAGCAGTACTTC. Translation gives CASSMGRGTYEQYF.

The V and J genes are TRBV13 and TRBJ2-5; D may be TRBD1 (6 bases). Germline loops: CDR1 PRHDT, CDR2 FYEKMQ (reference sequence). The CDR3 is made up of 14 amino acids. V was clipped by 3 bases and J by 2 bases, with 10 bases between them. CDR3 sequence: CASSLTGVQETQYF. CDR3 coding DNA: TGTGCCAGCAGCTTGACAGGAGTACAAGAGACCCAGTACTTC.

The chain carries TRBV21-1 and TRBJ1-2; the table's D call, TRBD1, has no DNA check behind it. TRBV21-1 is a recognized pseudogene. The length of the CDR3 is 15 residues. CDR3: CASSGRDSPIGGYTF. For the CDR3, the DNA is TGTGCCAGCAGCGGGCGGGACAGCCCGATCGGGGGCTACACCTTC.

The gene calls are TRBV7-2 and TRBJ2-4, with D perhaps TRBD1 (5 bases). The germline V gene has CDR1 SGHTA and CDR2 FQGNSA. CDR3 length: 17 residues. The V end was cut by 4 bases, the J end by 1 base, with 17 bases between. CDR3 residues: CASSSRASGKAKNIQYF. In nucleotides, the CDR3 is TGTGCCAGCAGCTCTAGGGCTTCAGGGAAGGCCAAAAACATTCAGTACTTC.

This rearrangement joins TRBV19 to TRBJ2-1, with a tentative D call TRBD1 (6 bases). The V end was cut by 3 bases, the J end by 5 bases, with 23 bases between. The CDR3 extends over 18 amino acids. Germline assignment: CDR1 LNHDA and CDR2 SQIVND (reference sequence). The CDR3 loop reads CASSILSGGQGSHNEQFF. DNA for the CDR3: TGTGCCAGTAGTATTCTATCTGGTGGGCAGGGGAGCCACAATGAGCAGTTCTTC.

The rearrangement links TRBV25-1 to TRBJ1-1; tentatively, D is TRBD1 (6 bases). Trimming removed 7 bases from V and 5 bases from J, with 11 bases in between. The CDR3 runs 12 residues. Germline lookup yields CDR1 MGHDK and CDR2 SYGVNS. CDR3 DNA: TGTGCCAGCAAGGGGGTGCAGACTGAAGCTTTCTTT. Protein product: CASKGVQTEAFF.

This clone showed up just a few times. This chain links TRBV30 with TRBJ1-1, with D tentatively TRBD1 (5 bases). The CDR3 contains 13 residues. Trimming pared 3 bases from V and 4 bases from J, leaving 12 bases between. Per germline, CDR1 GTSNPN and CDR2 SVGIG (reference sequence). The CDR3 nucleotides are TGTGCCTGGAGGGGGCTTTCCGGCACTGAAGCTTTCTTT. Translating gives CAWRGLSGTEAFF. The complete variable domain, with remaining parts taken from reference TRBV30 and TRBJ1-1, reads SQTIHQWPATLVQPVGSPLSLECTVEGTSNPNLYWYRQAAGRGLQLLFYSVGIGQISSEVPQNLSASRPQDRQFILSSKKLLLSDSGFYLCAWRGLSGTEAFFGQGTRLTVV.

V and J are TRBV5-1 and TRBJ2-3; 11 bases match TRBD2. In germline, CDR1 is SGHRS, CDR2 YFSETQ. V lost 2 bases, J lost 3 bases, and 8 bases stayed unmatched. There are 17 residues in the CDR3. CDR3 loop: CASSFALTSGATDTQYF. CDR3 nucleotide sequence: TGCGCCAGCAGCTTTGCCCTGACTAGCGGGGCTACAGATACGCAGTATTTT.

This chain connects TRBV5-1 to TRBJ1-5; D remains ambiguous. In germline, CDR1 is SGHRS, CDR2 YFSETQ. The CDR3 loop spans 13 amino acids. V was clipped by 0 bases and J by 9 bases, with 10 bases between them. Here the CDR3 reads CASSLVGGPPQHF. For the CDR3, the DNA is TGCGCCAGCAGCTTGGTCGGAGGCCCGCCCCAGCATTTT. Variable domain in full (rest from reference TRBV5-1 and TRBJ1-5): KAGVTQTPRYLIKTRGQQVTLSCSPISGHRSVSWYQQTPGQGLQFLFEYFSETQRNKGNFPGRFSGRQFSNSRSEMNVSTLELGDSALYLCASSLVGGPPQHFGDGTRLSIL.

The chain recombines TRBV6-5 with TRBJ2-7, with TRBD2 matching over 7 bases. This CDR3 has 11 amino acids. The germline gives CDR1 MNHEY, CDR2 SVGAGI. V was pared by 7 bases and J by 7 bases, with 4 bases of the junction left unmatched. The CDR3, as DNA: TGTGCCAGCACGGGGGGTTGGGAGCAGTACTTC. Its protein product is CASTGGWEQYF.

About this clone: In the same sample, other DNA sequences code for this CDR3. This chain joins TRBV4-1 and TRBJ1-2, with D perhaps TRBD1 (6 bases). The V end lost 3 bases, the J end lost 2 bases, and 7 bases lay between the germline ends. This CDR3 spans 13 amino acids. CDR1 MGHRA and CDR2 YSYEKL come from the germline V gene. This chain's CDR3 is CASSQDRNYGYTF. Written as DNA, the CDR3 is TGCGCCAGCAGCCAGGACAGAAACTATGGCTACACCTTC.

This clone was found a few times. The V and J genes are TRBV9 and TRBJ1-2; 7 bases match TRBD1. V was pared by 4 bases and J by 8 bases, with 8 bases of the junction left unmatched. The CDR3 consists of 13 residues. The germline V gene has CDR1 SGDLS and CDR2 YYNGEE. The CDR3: CASSLTGAYGYTF. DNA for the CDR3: TGTGCCAGCAGCTTAACAGGGGCCTACGGCTACACCTTC.

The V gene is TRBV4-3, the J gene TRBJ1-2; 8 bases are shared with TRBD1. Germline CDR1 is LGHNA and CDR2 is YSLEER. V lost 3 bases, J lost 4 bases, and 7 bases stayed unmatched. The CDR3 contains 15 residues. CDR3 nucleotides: TGCGCCAGCAGCCAGTTGACAGGGGTGGGCTATGGCTACACCTTC. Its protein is CASSQLTGVGYGYTF.

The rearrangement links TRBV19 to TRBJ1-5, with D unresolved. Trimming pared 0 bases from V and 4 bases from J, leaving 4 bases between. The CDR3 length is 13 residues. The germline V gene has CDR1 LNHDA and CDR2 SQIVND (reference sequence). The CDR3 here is CASSIDPNQPQHF. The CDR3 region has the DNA TGTGCCAGTAGTATAGACCCGAATCAGCCCCAGCATTTT.

This CDR3 reads CAGRVNSNQPQHF. The CDR3 nucleotides read TGTGCCGGGAGAGTGAATAGCAATCAGCCCCAGCATTTT. This chain joins TRBV6-1 and TRBJ1-5; D call uncertain. The CDR3 spans 13 residues. Germline V CDR1 and CDR2: MNHNS, SASEGT. V lost 11 bases and J lost 0, with 11 bases in between.

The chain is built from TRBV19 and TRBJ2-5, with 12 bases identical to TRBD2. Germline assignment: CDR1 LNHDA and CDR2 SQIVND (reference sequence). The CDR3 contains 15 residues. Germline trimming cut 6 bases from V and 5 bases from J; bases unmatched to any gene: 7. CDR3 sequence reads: CASRPSGGAWETQYF. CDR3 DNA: TGTGCCAGTAGACCTAGCGGGGGGGCCTGGGAGACCCAGTACTTC.

CDR3 DNA: TGTGCCAGCAGCCCCGCAGGAGTAAGACAGGGCTACACCTTC. Translated, it gives CASSPAGVRQGYTF. The rearrangement uses TRBV5-6 and TRBJ1-2; TRBD1 is a possible D gene (5 bases). V lost 4 bases, J lost 8 bases, and 18 bases lay in between. Germline V gives CDR1 SGHDT, CDR2 YYEEEE. The CDR3 consists of 14 residues.

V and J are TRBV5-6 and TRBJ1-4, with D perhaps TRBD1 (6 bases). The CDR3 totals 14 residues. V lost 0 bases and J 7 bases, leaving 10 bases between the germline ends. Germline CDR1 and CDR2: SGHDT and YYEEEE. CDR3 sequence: CASSLGRGFEKLFF. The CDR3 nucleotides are TGTGCCAGCAGCTTGGGCAGGGGATTTGAAAAACTGTTTTTT.

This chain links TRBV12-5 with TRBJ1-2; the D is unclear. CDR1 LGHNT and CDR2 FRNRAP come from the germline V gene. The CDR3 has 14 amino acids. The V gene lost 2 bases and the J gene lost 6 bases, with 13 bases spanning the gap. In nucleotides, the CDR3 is TGTGCTAGTGGTTTGTATGATTCGAACAATGGCTACACCTTC. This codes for CASGLYDSNNGYTF.

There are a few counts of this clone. Here the CDR3 DNA reads TGTGCCACCAGCAGAGGGCGGGGTAGTTTGGATGGCTACACCTTC. Translated: CATSRGRGSLDGYTF. The chain uses TRBV15 and TRBJ1-2; D call uncertain. The ends were cut back, 1 base at V and 6 bases at J, with 15 bases in the middle. In germline, CDR1 is LNHNV, CDR2 YYDKDF (reference sequence). This CDR3 spans 15 amino acids.

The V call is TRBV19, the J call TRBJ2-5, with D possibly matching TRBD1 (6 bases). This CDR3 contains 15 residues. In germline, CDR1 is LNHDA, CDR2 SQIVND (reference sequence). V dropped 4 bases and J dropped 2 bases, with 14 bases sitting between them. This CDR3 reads CASSKTGREQETQYF. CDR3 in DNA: TGTGCCAGTAGTAAGACAGGAAGAGAACAAGAGACCCAGTACTTC.

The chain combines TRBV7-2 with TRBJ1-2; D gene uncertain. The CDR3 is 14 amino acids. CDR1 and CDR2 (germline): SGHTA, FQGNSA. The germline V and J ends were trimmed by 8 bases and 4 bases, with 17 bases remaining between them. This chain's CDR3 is CASFSLNWAYGYTF. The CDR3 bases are TGTGCCAGCTTCAGCTTAAATTGGGCCTATGGCTACACCTTC.